This is a list of T cell receptor beta chains from one sample in a study of T cells expressing NK-cell markers. Each CDR3 protein gets one entry in TCRdb, which reprocessed the 5' RACE reads and gives no DNA. This sample contains fewer than 400,000 distinct CDR3 sequences. The sample comprised blood T cells: a sorted CD56 or NKG2C T cell subset, CD4+ or CD8+ T cells, or bulk PBMC T cells (not recorded which). These receptors all come from a woman in her forties or fifties in good health. Each CDR3 is given with its conserved first and last residue.

v_call: TRBV4-1; j_call: TRBJ2-7; cdr3_aa: CASSHSSTSSSYEQYF
v_call: TRBV2; j_call: TRBJ2-5; cdr3_aa: CASKWRTSGRAQETQYF
v_call: TRBV10-2; j_call: TRBJ2-3; cdr3_aa: CASSVHSDTQYF
v_call: TRBV7-8; j_call: TRBJ1-5; cdr3_aa: CASSLAWDRGQPQHF
v_call: TRBV24-1; j_call: TRBJ2-3; cdr3_aa: CATNGGNSDTQYF
v_call: TRBV5-1; j_call: TRBJ1-2; cdr3_aa: CASSAGHAGGYGYTF
v_call: TRBV6-5; j_call: TRBJ2-5; cdr3_aa: CASSPLARETQYF
v_call: TRBV11-3; j_call: TRBJ2-3; cdr3_aa: CASSFMNQMVDTQYF
v_call: TRBV27; j_call: TRBJ2-3; cdr3_aa: CASSPIFGGSTDTQYF
v_call: TRBV12-3/TRBV12-4; j_call: TRBJ2-1; cdr3_aa: CASSFGRGLSNEQFF
v_call: TRBV11-2; j_call: TRBJ2-1; cdr3_aa: CASSVRLAGIENNEQFF
v_call: TRBV7-8; j_call: TRBJ2-2; cdr3_aa: CATDVRDPTGELFF
v_call: TRBV5-1; j_call: TRBJ2-1; cdr3_aa: CASSLEFSGAQFF
v_call: TRBV5-1; j_call: TRBJ1-1; cdr3_aa: CASSSYGAGTEAFF
v_call: TRBV4-1; j_call: TRBJ2-1; cdr3_aa: CASSQASVTRGNEQFF
v_call: TRBV24-1; j_call: TRBJ2-5; cdr3_aa: CATSDFKPGLAGVETQYF
v_call: TRBV5-1; j_call: TRBJ2-3; cdr3_aa: CASSLAGRLTDTQYF
v_call: TRBV10-3; j_call: TRBJ2-3; cdr3_aa: CATTSGRGTDTQYF
v_call: TRBV7-9; j_call: TRBJ2-1; cdr3_aa: CASSEILAGSGDEQFF
v_call: TRBV7-3; j_call: TRBJ2-2; cdr3_aa: CASSPRLVPGELFF
v_call: TRBV14; j_call: TRBJ1-4; cdr3_aa: CASSRGAQEKLFF
v_call: TRBV2; j_call: TRBJ2-5; cdr3_aa: CASRIQETQYF
v_call: TRBV29-1; j_call: TRBJ2-1; cdr3_aa: CSVERSRQNEQFF
v_call: TRBV5-5; j_call: TRBJ2-5; cdr3_aa: CASSLVEGETQYF
v_call: TRBV9; j_call: TRBJ2-1; cdr3_aa: CASSVGQAHNEQFF
v_call: TRBV6-6; j_call: TRBJ1-2; cdr3_aa: CASSYKTVPGDGYTF
v_call: TRBV7-2; j_call: TRBJ1-6; cdr3_aa: CASSRDLGSPLHF
v_call: TRBV20-1; j_call: TRBJ2-3; cdr3_aa: CSARSTGGRDTQYF
v_call: TRBV5-5; j_call: TRBJ1-3; cdr3_aa: CASSLDPDALSGNTIYF
v_call: TRBV2; j_call: TRBJ2-1; cdr3_aa: CASRPFQGAFYNEQFF
v_call: TRBV28; j_call: TRBJ2-6; cdr3_aa: CASSPGTGKPGANVLTF
v_call: TRBV4-2; j_call: TRBJ2-7; cdr3_aa: CASSPSTTAASYEQYF
v_call: TRBV7-9; j_call: TRBJ2-6; cdr3_aa: CASSGGAGSGANVLTF
v_call: TRBV11-2; j_call: TRBJ2-2; cdr3_aa: CASSKRTGGGSGELFF
v_call: TRBV5-1; j_call: TRBJ1-2; cdr3_aa: CASSPMGAVYTF
v_call: TRBV7-9; j_call: TRBJ2-3; cdr3_aa: CASSSGGQGTDTQYF